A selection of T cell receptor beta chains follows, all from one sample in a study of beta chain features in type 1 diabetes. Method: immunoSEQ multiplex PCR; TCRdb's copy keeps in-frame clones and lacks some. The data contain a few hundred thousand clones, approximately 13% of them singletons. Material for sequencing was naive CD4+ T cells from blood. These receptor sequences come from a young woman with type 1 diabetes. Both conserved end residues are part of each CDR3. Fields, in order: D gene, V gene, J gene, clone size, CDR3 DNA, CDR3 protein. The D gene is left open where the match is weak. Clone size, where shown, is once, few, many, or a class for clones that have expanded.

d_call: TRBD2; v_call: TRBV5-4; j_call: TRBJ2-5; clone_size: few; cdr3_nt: TGTGCCAGCCGGCGGGAGGTACGAGAGACCCAGTACTTC; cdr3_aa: CASRREVRETQYF
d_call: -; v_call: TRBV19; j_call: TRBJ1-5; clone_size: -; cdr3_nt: TGTGCCAGTACTTGGGGGCAGGTACGAAATCAGCCCCAGCATTTT; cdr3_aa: CASTWGQVRNQPQHF
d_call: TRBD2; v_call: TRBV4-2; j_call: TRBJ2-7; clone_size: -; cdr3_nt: TGTGCCAGCAGCCAAAGGCAGCGGGAGAGCGAGCAGTACTTC; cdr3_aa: CASSQRQRESEQYF
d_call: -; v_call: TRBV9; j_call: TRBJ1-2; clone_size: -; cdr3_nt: TGTGCCAGCAGCGTAGGACGGGACTATGGCTACACCTTC; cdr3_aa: CASSVGRDYGYTF
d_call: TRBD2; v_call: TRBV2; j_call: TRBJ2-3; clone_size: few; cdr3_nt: TGTGCCAGCAGCCCGAGCGGGAGCGTCCCAGATACGCGGTATTTT; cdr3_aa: CASSPSGSVPDTRYF
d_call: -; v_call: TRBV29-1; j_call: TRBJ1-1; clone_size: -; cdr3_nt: TGCAGCCTCACCGGACACAACAATGGGCCTGAAGCTTTCTTT; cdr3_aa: CSLTGHNNGPEAFF
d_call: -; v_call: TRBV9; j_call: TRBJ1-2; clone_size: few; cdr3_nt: TGTGCCAGCAGCACCTGGGGGAGGACCTATGGCTACACCTTC; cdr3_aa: CASSTWGRTYGYTF
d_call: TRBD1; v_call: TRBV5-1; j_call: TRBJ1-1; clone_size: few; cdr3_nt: TGCGCCAGCAGCCGGGACAGGGAGACTGAAGCTTTCTTT; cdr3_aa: CASSRDRETEAFF
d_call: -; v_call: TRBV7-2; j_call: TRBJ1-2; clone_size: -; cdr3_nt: TGTGCCAGCAGCCCGGGACAACTCAACTATGGCTACACCTTC; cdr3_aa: CASSPGQLNYGYTF
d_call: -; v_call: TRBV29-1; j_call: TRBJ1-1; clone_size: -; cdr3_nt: TGCAGCGTTGAGGGCCGTGAAGCTTTCTTT; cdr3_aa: CSVEGREAFF
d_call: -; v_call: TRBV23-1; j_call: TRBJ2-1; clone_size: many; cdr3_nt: TGCGCCAGCAGTAGCGGTGAGCAGTTCTTC; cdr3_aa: CASSSGEQFF
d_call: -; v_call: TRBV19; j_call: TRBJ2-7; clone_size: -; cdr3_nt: TGTGCCGCCGCGCGACAGATCCCCTACGAGCAGTACTTC; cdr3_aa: CAAARQIPYEQYF
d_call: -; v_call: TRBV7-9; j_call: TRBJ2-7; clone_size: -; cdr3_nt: TGTGCCAGCAGCTTAGGACAGAAACCCTACGAGCAGTACTTC; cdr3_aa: CASSLGQKPYEQYF
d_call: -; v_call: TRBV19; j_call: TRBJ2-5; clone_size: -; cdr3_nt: TGTGCCAGTAGTATCTTACCGGGGATGGAGACCCAGTACTTC; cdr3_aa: CASSILPGMETQYF
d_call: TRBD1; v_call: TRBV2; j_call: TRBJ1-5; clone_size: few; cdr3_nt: TGTGCCAGCAGTGGGGGACAGGGGCATCAGCCCCAGCATTTT; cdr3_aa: CASSGGQGHQPQHF
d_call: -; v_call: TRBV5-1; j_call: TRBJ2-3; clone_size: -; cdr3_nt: TGCGCCAGCAGCTTTCGGGGTCACACAGATACGCAGTATTTT; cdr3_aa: CASSFRGHTDTQYF
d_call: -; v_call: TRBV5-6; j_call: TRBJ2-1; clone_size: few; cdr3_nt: TGTGCCAGCAGCCTAAAGCAGGGTGAGCAGTTCTTC; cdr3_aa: CASSLKQGEQFF
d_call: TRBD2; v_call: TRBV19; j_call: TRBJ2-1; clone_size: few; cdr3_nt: TGTGCCAGTAATCCTCTATCGACTAGCGGGAGTTCCTACAATGAGCAGTTCTTC; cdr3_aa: CASNPLSTSGSSYNEQFF
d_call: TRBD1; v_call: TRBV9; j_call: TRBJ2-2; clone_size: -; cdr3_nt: TGTGCCAGCAGCCTCAGACAGGGGGCAGACACCGGGGAGCTGTTTTTT; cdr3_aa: CASSLRQGADTGELFF
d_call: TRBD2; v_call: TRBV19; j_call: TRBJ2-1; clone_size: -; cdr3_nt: TGTGCCAGTAGTAAGTCAAGCGGGAGGGTGAGTTACAATGAGCAGTTCTTC; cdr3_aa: CASSKSSGRVSYNEQFF
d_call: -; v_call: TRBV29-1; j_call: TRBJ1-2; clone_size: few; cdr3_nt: TGCAGCGCCGGTGGGGGCACTGACGGCTACACCTTC; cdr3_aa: CSAGGGTDGYTF
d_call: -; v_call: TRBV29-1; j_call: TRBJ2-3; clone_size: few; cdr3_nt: TGCAGCGTTGAAGGGCGGCTGGCACCAGATACGCAGTATTTT; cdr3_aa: CSVEGRLAPDTQYF